Presented here are 19 T cell receptor beta chains from one specimen sequenced in a study of blood T cells in healthy people across ages. Through a sample-barcoded 5' primer and a J-beta primer mix, a second PCR was run for 7 to 11 cycles. TCRdb passed the 5' RACE reads through MiXCR, listing each CDR3 protein once. Of around 650,000 distinct CDR3 sequences in the sample, 35% to 50% were seen once. The sequenced sample consisted of blood. The receptors were gathered from a man aged 80 or over in good health.

With respect to this clonotype: A single base separates this from a much larger clone, so it may be a read error. The chain is built from TRBV7-2 and TRBJ2-1; D might be TRBD1 (6 bases). The CDR3 loop spans 15 amino acids. The germline V gene has CDR1 SGHTA and CDR2 FQGNSA. The CDR3 sequence: CASSLEQGPYNEQLF. As DNA, the CDR3 is TGTGCCAGCAGCTTAGAACAGGGCCCCTACAATGAGCAGTTATTC. Supplemented by reference TRBV7-2 and TRBJ2-1, the full variable domain reads GAGVSQSPSNKVTEKGKDVELRCDPISGHTALYWYRQSLGQGLEFLIYFQGNSAPDKSGLPSDRFSAERTGGSVSTLTIQRTQQEDSAVYLCASSLEQGPYNEQLFGPGTRLTVL.

This clonotype was observed many times. V and J are TRBV7-2 and TRBJ2-7, with D tentatively TRBD1 or TRBD2 (5 bases each). Germline values: CDR1 SGHTA, CDR2 FQGNSA. Trimming removed 5 bases at V and 1 base at J, with 15 bases between. CDR3 length: 15 amino acids. The CDR3 loop reads CASSISTRGSYEQYF. The CDR3 nucleotides read TGTGCCAGCAGCATTAGTACGAGGGGATCCTACGAGCAGTACTTC. The entire variable domain, with the rest obtained from reference TRBV7-2 and TRBJ2-7, is as follows: GAGVSQSPSNKVTEKGKDVELRCDPISGHTALYWYRQSLGQGLEFLIYFQGNSAPDKSGLPSDRFSAERTGGSVSTLTIQRTQQEDSAVYLCASSISTRGSYEQYFGPGTRLTVT.

This clonotype has a handful of counts. This chain links TRBV6-2 or TRBV6-3 with TRBJ2-5, with TRBD2 identical over 10 bases. The CDR3 contains 15 residues. Germline V lookup: CDR1 MNHEY, CDR2 SVGEGT. J lost 4 bases, V lost 0 bases, and 2 bases had no gene match. The CDR3 bases are TGTGCCAGCAGTTACTCCGGGACTAGCGTAGAGACCCAGTACTTC. It yields the protein CASSYSGTSVETQYF.

This clonotype was counted a few times. The chain combines TRBV20-1 with TRBJ1-3; 9 positions match TRBD1. From germline, CDR1 is DFQATT and CDR2 SNEGSKA (reference sequence). The length of the CDR3 is 14 residues. Trimming at V came to 6 bases and at J to 2 bases, leaving 5 bases not matched to a gene. CDR3 sequence (DNA): TGCAGTGCCCAAAGACAGGGGGCTGGAAACACCATATATTTT. This gives the protein CSAQRQGAGNTIYF.

This rearrangement joins TRBV6-1 to TRBJ1-1; 8 bases agree with TRBD1. Trimming removed 4 bases from V and 4 bases from J; junction bases left unmatched: 2. CDR1 is MNHNS and CDR2 is SASEGT in the germline V gene. The CDR3 runs to 13 residues. This chain's CDR3 is CASSGQGATEAFF. The CDR3 coding sequence is TGTGCCAGCAGTGGTCAGGGGGCCACTGAAGCTTTCTTT.

J is TRBJ2-1 and V is TRBV2; unclear D gene. CDR3 length equals 11 residues. In germline, CDR1 is SNHLY, CDR2 FYNNEI. The V and J ends lost 4 bases and 10 bases respectively, with 8 bases between them. This chain's CDR3 is CASSVYYEQFF. DNA of the CDR3: TGTGCCAGCAGTGTATATTACGAGCAGTTCTTC.

This clonotype was seen a handful of times. This chain connects TRBV5-5 to TRBJ1-2; D might be TRBD1 (6 bases). Trimming cost V 4 bases and J 3 bases, with 13 bases left between them. CDR1 is SGHKS and CDR2 is YYEKEE in the germline V gene (reference sequence). This CDR3 comprises 14 residues. The CDR3 protein is CASSRQEGDYGYTF. In DNA, the CDR3 is TGTGCCAGCAGCCGACAGGAGGGGGACTATGGCTACACCTTC.

The table lists this clonotype with a few counts. The chain uses TRBV6-5 and TRBJ2-5; 9 nucleotides align to TRBD1. The CDR3 runs to 16 residues. Germline CDR1 and CDR2: MNHEY and SVGAGI. The J segment lost 2 bases and the V segment lost 6 bases, leaving 10 bases of the junction unmatched. CDR3 loop: CASSRRTGALQETQYF. The CDR3 DNA follows: TGTGCCAGCAGCCGACGGACAGGGGCTCTGCAAGAGACCCAGTACTTC.

V and J are TRBV7-2 and TRBJ2-5, with unresolved D. The CDR3 loop spans 15 amino acids. Germline-derived CDR1 and CDR2 are SGHTA and FQGNSA. The V gene lost 1 base and the J gene lost 2 bases, with 11 bases spanning the gap. CDR3 sequence (DNA): TGTGCCAGCAGCTTAGACGGGCAGAATCAAGAGACCCAGTACTTC. This encodes CASSLDGQNQETQYF.

This clonotype has a handful of counts. The chain carries TRBV20-1 and TRBJ2-3; D is unresolved. The germline CDR1 and CDR2 sequences are DFQATT and SNEGSKA (reference sequence). The CDR3 is 15 residues long. V was clipped by 2 bases and J by 2 bases, with 14 bases between them. The CDR3 DNA reads as TGCAGTGCTAGACCCGGAACTCAGACCACAGATACGCAGTATTTT. Its protein product is CSARPGTQTTDTQYF.

The chain recombines TRBV6-2 or TRBV6-3 with TRBJ2-1; D call uncertain. The ends were cut back, 6 bases at V and 8 bases at J, with 14 bases in the middle. Germline V gene lookup returns CDR1 MNHEY and CDR2 SVGEGT. This CDR3 has 13 residues. The CDR3 is CASRRPLVHEQFF. The CDR3 bases are TGTGCCAGCAGGCGGCCTTTGGTTCATGAGCAGTTCTTC.

This clonotype has only a few counts. This chain uses TRBV20-1 with TRBJ2-7, with D maybe TRBD2 (6 bases). This CDR3 comprises 15 residues. The V end lost 2 bases, the J end lost 4 bases, and 18 bases lay between the germline ends. Per the germline V gene, CDR1 is DFQATT and CDR2 is SNEGSKA (reference sequence). In nucleotides, the CDR3 is TGCAGTGCTAGACCTCCAAGGGGACTTACTTACGAGCAGTACTTC. It is translated as CSARPPRGLTYEQYF.

The sample holds a few counts of this clonotype. This chain links TRBV6-2 or TRBV6-3 with TRBJ2-7, with D unclear. V was shortened by 8 bases and J by 4 bases, with 12 bases between the two germline ends. Germline V lookup: CDR1 MNHEY, CDR2 SVGEGT. The CDR3 consists of 12 residues. The DNA for the CDR3 is TGTGCCAGCGGTGAGCAGGTGTACGAGCAGTACTTC. As protein: CASGEQVYEQYF.

This clonotype was seen just once. One end of the junction varies from germline; a read error may be responsible. The chain joins TRBV15 to TRBJ2-6; D might be TRBD1 (5 bases). The CDR3 consists of 18 residues. Germline V gene data show CDR1 as LNHNV and CDR2 as YYDKDF (reference sequence). CDR3 loop: CATSRSTARLSGTNVLTF. CDR3 DNA: TGTGCCACCAGCAGATCGACAGCTAGGCTATCTGGGACCAACGTCCTGACTTTC.

This clonotype was detected only once. The chain carries TRBV25-1 and TRBJ1-4; D unclear. The CDR3 sequence is 15 residues long. The V end was cut by 3 bases, the J end by 5 bases, with 13 bases between. The germline V gene encodes CDR1 MGHDK and CDR2 SYGVNS. CDR3 bases: TGTGCCAGCAGTGATATGGTGGTTGCGAATGAAAAACTGTTTTTT. Translation gives CASSDMVVANEKLFF.

This clonotype showed up just a few times. V gene TRBV12-3 or TRBV12-4 combines with J gene TRBJ2-3; 9 bases are shared with TRBD2. V shed 5 bases and J 4 bases; nucleotides not matched to a gene: 4. CDR3 size: 14 residues. The CDR3 nucleotides are TGTGCCAGCAGTCCGCGGACTAGCGCAGATACGCAGTATTTT. Its translation is CASSPRTSADTQYF.

This clonotype has ten or more counts. The chain links TRBV11-3 to TRBJ2-3; 10 nucleotides align to TRBD2. V was pared by 5 bases and J by 1 base, with 12 bases of the junction left unmatched. In germline, CDR1 is SGHNT, CDR2 YENEEA. This CDR3 is 18 amino acids long. The CDR3, as DNA: TGTGCCAGCAGCACTCGTTCCCGCGGGACTAGCGGCACAGATACGCAGTATTTT. Translation gives CASSTRSRGTSGTDTQYF.

This clonotype was recorded a few times. The V and J genes are TRBV14 and TRBJ2-7; TRBD1 might be the D (5 bases). V was pared by 0 bases and J by 7 bases, with 16 bases between. CDR3 length: 15 residues. Looked up from germline, CDR1 is SGHDN and CDR2 is FVKESK. The CDR3 region is CASSQDRVRDGEQYF. The CDR3 region has the DNA TGTGCCAGCAGCCAAGATAGAGTCAGGGATGGGGAGCAGTACTTC.

In this sample, this clonotype turned up many times. The chain has TRBV10-1 and TRBJ2-1; 7 bases are a match to TRBD2. The CDR3 spans 15 residues. The ends lost 2 bases at V and 5 bases at J; junction bases unmatched: 6. Germline V gene lookup returns CDR1 WNHNN and CDR2 SYGVQD (reference sequence). The CDR3 loop is CASSERRERHNEQFF. CDR3 nucleotide sequence: TGCGCCAGCAGTGAGAGGCGGGAGAGACACAATGAGCAGTTCTTC.